These 25 T cell receptor beta chains were all obtained from the same sample, sequenced in a study of OX40 agonist ivuxolimab in advanced cancers. Sequencing used immunoSEQ multiplex PCR; TCRdb keeps in-frame clones, though not all of them. The sample gives tens of thousands of clones, roughly nine tenths of which show up once; 2.6% is in the top ten. Sequencing was performed on CD4+ or CD8+ T cells sorted from blood, taken in a trial of the OX40 agonist ivuxolimab. Receptor source: an adult with an advanced solid tumor such as melanoma, head and neck, liver or kidney cancer.

The rearrangement uses TRBV7-2 and TRBJ1-5; D remains unclear. Germline V CDR1 and CDR2: SGHTA, FQGNSA. Trimming removed 5 bases at V and 4 bases at J, with 15 bases between. The CDR3 has 15 residues. The CDR3 bases are TGTGCCAGCAGCCCGAGAGAGGGTTTAAATCAGCCCCAGCATTTT. This gives the protein CASSPREGLNQPQHF. The whole variable domain, remainder taken from reference TRBV7-2 and TRBJ1-5, is GAGVSQSPSNKVTEKGKDVELRCDPISGHTALYWYRQSLGQGLEFLIYFQGNSAPDKSGLPSDRFSAERTGGSVSTLTIQRTQQEDSAVYLCASSPREGLNQPQHFGDGTRLSIL.

The genes are TRBV30 and TRBJ1-5; no clear D. CDR1 and CDR2 from the germline V gene are GTSNPN and SVGIG (reference sequence). V was shortened by 0 bases and J by 7 bases, with 10 bases between the two germline ends. The CDR3 has 13 residues. CDR3 amino acids: CAWSVKGYQPQHF. The CDR3 coding sequence is TGTGCCTGGAGTGTAAAGGGATACCAGCCCCAGCATTTT.

This chain joins TRBV11-3 and TRBJ2-7, with D maybe TRBD1 (6 bases). Trimming removed 1 base at V and 0 bases at J, with 13 bases between. The CDR3 extends over 16 amino acids. CDR1 and CDR2 (germline): SGHNT, YENEEA. The DNA for the CDR3 is TGTGCCAGCAGCTTAGGTTCCACAGGGTACTCCTACGAGCAGTACTTC. It translates to CASSLGSTGYSYEQYF. Variable domain in full (rest from reference TRBV11-3 and TRBJ2-7): EAGVVQSPRYKIIEKKQPVAFWCNPISGHNTLYWYLQNLGQGPELLIRYENEEAVDDSQLPKDRFSAERLKGVDSTLKIQPAELGDSAVYLCASSLGSTGYSYEQYFGPGTRLTVT.

The rearrangement joins TRBV7-2 to TRBJ2-5; D perhaps matches TRBD2 (6 bases). This CDR3 comprises 15 residues. V lost 2 bases and J lost 2, with 12 bases in between. Looked up from germline, CDR1 is SGHTA and CDR2 is FQGNSA. CDR3: CASSLSGTQQETQYF. The CDR3 nucleotides are TGTGCCAGCAGCTTATCGGGGACTCAACAAGAGACCCAGTACTTC. Using reference TRBV7-2 and TRBJ2-5 for the parts outside the CDR3, the full variable domain is GAGVSQSPSNKVTEKGKDVELRCDPISGHTALYWYRQSLGQGLEFLIYFQGNSAPDKSGLPSDRFSAERTGGSVSTLTIQRTQQEDSAVYLCASSLSGTQQETQYFGPGTRLLVL.

The V call is TRBV2, the J call TRBJ2-2; 7 nucleotides agree with TRBD1. Germline CDR1 SNHLY, CDR2 FYNNEI. The CDR3 totals 19 residues. J gave up 0 bases and V 2 bases, and 12 bases lay outside the gene matches. CDR3 protein: CASSETPPRGRTNTGELFF. The CDR3 DNA is TGTGCCAGCAGTGAAACCCCTCCCAGGGGGAGAACGAACACCGGGGAGCTGTTTTTT.

The chain links TRBV11-3 to TRBJ2-2; D is perhaps TRBD2 (6 bases). The CDR3 sequence is 14 residues long. Per the germline V gene, CDR1 is SGHNT and CDR2 is YENEEA. Trimming shortened V by 1 base and J by 6 bases, and 9 bases separated the two germline ends. Here the CDR3 DNA reads TGTGCCAGCAGCTTAGGGAGGGCCTCCGGGGAGCTGTTTTTT. This sequence encodes CASSLGRASGELFF.

The CDR3 nucleotides read TGTGCCAGCAGCATAGACAGGGGTAATTCACCCCTCCACTTT. Amino acids: CASSIDRGNSPLHF. The chain links TRBV7-8 to TRBJ1-6; 8 bases are a match to TRBD1. The V segment lost 5 bases and the J segment 6 bases; nucleotides outside the gene matches: 3. CDR1 is SGHVS, CDR2 FQNEAQ, per germline. The CDR3 loop spans 14 amino acids.

This clone was counted once. J is TRBJ2-2 and V is TRBV27; 7 nucleotides agree with TRBD1. There are 17 residues in the CDR3. The V and J ends lost 4 bases and 5 bases, in that order; junction bases with no gene match: 13. The V gene's germline CDR1 is MNHEY and CDR2 SMNVEV (reference sequence). This chain's CDR3 is CASSSPSRQGRTGELFF. As DNA, the CDR3 is TGTGCCAGCAGTTCCCCCTCCCGACAGGGCAGGACCGGGGAGCTGTTTTTT.

The chain combines TRBV19 with TRBJ2-6; D is ambiguous. CDR1 LNHDA and CDR2 SQIVND come from the germline V gene (reference sequence). Trimming cost V 0 bases and J 5 bases, with 11 bases left between them. The CDR3 is 16 amino acids. The CDR3 region is CASSIDPPSRANVLTF. For the CDR3, the DNA is TGTGCCAGTAGTATAGATCCGCCTTCCCGGGCCAACGTCCTGACTTTC.

The chain has TRBV10-3 and TRBJ1-1; TRBD1 is a possible D gene (6 bases). V was pared by 6 bases and J by 3 bases, with 17 bases between. There are 15 residues in the CDR3. CDR1 and CDR2 from the germline V gene are ENHRY and SYGVKD. The CDR3 is CAIRGAGVVYTEAFF. The CDR3 nucleotides are TGTGCCATCAGGGGGGCAGGGGTTGTGTACACTGAAGCTTTCTTT.

The chain links TRBV29-1 to TRBJ2-4, with 13 bases that match TRBD2. Losses at the gene ends were 7 bases for V and 6 bases for J; bases not matched to a gene: 6. Per the germline V gene, CDR1 is SQVTM and CDR2 is ANQGSEA. The CDR3 is 14 amino acids. As DNA, the CDR3 is TGCAGCGGAAGGACTAGCGGGAGAGGAAACATTCAGTACTTC. This translates into CSGRTSGRGNIQYF.

The chain couples TRBV28 to TRBJ2-3, with D perhaps matching TRBD2 (5 bases). The ends were cut back, 11 bases at V and 0 bases at J, with 12 bases in the middle. The CDR3 is 13 amino acids. The germline V gene encodes CDR1 MDHEN and CDR2 SYDVKM. This CDR3 is CAARGSSTDTQYF. For the CDR3, the DNA is TGTGCCGCCCGGGGATCTAGCACAGATACGCAGTATTTT.

The genes are TRBV4-3 and TRBJ2-7; 7 nucleotides match TRBD1. Germline CDR1 is LGHNA and CDR2 is YSLEER. V dropped 0 bases and J dropped 4; count of bases not matched to a gene: 6. The CDR3 is made up of 15 amino acids. The CDR3 coding sequence is TGCGCCAGCAGCCAAGAGTTTAAGGGGGCATACGAGCAGTACTTC. Translated: CASSQEFKGAYEQYF.

V gene TRBV11-2 combines with J gene TRBJ2-3; a possible D gene is TRBD2 (6 bases). Germline lookup yields CDR1 SGHAT and CDR2 FQNNGV. The CDR3 runs 17 residues. The germline V and J ends were trimmed by 5 bases and 0 bases, with 18 bases remaining between them. The CDR3 reads CASSLIYLATSTDTQYF. Here the CDR3 DNA reads TGTGCCAGCAGCCTCATCTATCTAGCGACTAGCACAGATACGCAGTATTTT.

CDR3 coding DNA: TGTGCCAGCCCCCTGGGGACAGGCGGGTTGGGCACTGAAGCTTTCTTT. It specifies CASPLGTGGLGTEAFF. This chain joins TRBV5-8 and TRBJ1-1, with TRBD1 identical over 8 bases. The length of the CDR3 is 16 residues. V was clipped by 7 bases and J by 4 bases; unmatched bases: 15. Germline CDR1 and CDR2: SGHTS and YDEGEE.

The chain is built from TRBV10-3 and TRBJ2-7, with 8 nucleotides matching TRBD2. The CDR3 contains 14 residues. From germline, CDR1 is ENHRY and CDR2 SYGVKD. Trimming took 4 bases from V and 4 from J; bases not matched to a gene: 6. For the CDR3, the DNA is TGTGCCATCAGTGGGGCTAGCGGGTCTTACGAGCAGTACTTC. This encodes CAISGASGSYEQYF.

The CDR3 sequence: CASSQGEYRANEQFF. In nucleotides, the CDR3 is TGCGCCAGCAGCCAGGGGGAGTATCGGGCGAATGAGCAGTTCTTC. V gene TRBV4-3 combines with J gene TRBJ2-1; D tentatively fits TRBD1 or TRBD2 (5 bases each). The germline V and J ends were trimmed by 3 bases and 7 bases, with 16 bases remaining between them. The length of the CDR3 is 15 residues. CDR1 LGHNA and CDR2 YSLEER come from the germline V gene.

The V and J genes are TRBV19 and TRBJ2-6; D not certain. V was pared by 1 base and J by 1 base, with 8 bases between. CDR1 is LNHDA and CDR2 is SQIVND in the germline V gene (reference sequence). This CDR3 has 16 amino acids. The chain's CDR3 is CASSIATLSGANVLTF. In DNA form, the CDR3 reads TGTGCCAGTAGTATAGCGACCTTATCTGGGGCCAACGTCCTGACTTTC.

The chain couples TRBV30 to TRBJ2-1; weak D call: TRBD1 (6 bases). The CDR3 is 14 residues long. V was shortened by 4 bases and J by 7 bases, with 17 bases between the two germline ends. Germline assignment: CDR1 GTSNPN and CDR2 SVGIG (reference sequence). In nucleotides, the CDR3 is TGTGCCTGGATTGCGGGCGTAGGGGGAAATGAGCAGTTCTTC. Protein: CAWIAGVGGNEQFF.

This clone has more than one count but fewer than ten. The chain joins TRBV28 to TRBJ2-7; D is uncertain. This CDR3 is built from 13 residues. Germline V gives CDR1 MDHEN, CDR2 SYDVKM. V was shortened by 8 bases and J by 0 bases, with 11 bases between the two germline ends. The CDR3 region is CASRLPSSYEQYF. CDR3 nucleotides: TGTGCCAGCCGCCTTCCCAGCTCCTACGAGCAGTACTTC.

The chain employs TRBV5-1 and TRBJ2-5; D remains unclear. With the DNA end fitting TRBJ2-7 better, the J assignment may be wrong. The length of the CDR3 is 14 residues. From germline, CDR1 is SGHRS and CDR2 YFSETQ. This CDR3 is CASREPRSSYEQYF. The CDR3, as DNA: TGCGCCAGCAGAGAACCCCGCAGCTCCTACGAGCAGTACTTC.

A note on this clone: Relative to the germline gene, one junction end is altered; a read error may explain this. This chain uses TRBV7-7 with TRBJ2-2; 7 nucleotides match TRBD2. The CDR3 extends over 13 amino acids. The germline CDR1 and CDR2 sequences are SSHAT and FNYEAQ (reference sequence). The CDR3 region is CASSLASGGELFF. The CDR3 coding sequence is TGTGCTAGCAGCTTAGCTAGCGGCGGGGAGCTGTTTTTT.

V and J are TRBV30 and TRBJ1-3; D not resolved. Germline values: CDR1 GTSNPN, CDR2 SVGIG (reference sequence). The germline V and J ends were trimmed by 5 bases and 1 base, with 6 bases remaining between them. There are 12 residues in the CDR3. Here the CDR3 DNA reads TGTGCCTGGGCACAGTCTGGAAACACCATATATTTT. This codes for CAWAQSGNTIYF.

This chain joins TRBV4-1 and TRBJ2-7; 9 nucleotides line up with TRBD1. This CDR3 has 15 amino acids. V lost 4 bases, J lost 2 bases, and 6 bases stayed unmatched. Germline loops: CDR1 MGHRA, CDR2 YSYEKL. The CDR3 DNA sequence: TGCGCCAGCAGCCGCCCGGACAGGGGAGCCTACGAGCAGTACTTC. This gives the protein CASSRPDRGAYEQYF.

V gene TRBV27 combines with J gene TRBJ1-1, with TRBD1 as a possible D gene (5 bases). V lost 5 bases and J lost 3, with 16 bases in between. This CDR3 region has 15 residues. Per the germline V gene, CDR1 is MNHEY and CDR2 is SMNVEV (reference sequence). Written as DNA, the CDR3 is TGTGCCAGCAGTGGGTATGGAGGGGAGGACACTGAAGCTTTCTTT. This gives the protein CASSGYGGEDTEAFF.